The 28 T cell receptor beta chains given below trace back to one sample, sequenced in a study of T cell repertoires in cytomegalovirus infection. TCRdb independently ran MiXCR on the reads; one entry per CDR3 protein. The sample records a few hundred thousand distinct CDR3 sequences, 30% to 40% being singletons. The antigens for these receptors are not known. The sample was cultured PBMCs, taken from culture after CMV antigen stimulation. The receptors come from a human donor in good health (CMV status not recorded). Some clones in this sample may be carry-over from other donors' samples.

This chain links TRBV7-3 with TRBJ2-5; the match to TRBD1 covers 9 bases. The CDR3 loop spans 13 amino acids. Germline CDR1 is SGHTA and CDR2 is FQGTGA. V lost 11 bases to trimming and J lost 4 bases; unmatched junction nucleotides: 8. CDR3 protein: CASNPDRGETQYF. In DNA form, the CDR3 reads TGTGCCTCTAACCCGGACAGGGGAGAGACCCAGTACTTC. The full variable domain, completed using reference TRBV7-3 and TRBJ2-5, is GAGVSQTPSNKVTEKGKYVELRCDPISGHTALYWYRQSLGQGPEFLIYFQGTGAADDSGLPNDRFFAVRPEGSVSTLKIQRTERGDSAVYLCASNPDRGETQYFGPGTRLLVL.

This clonotype was detected a few times. The chain combines TRBV6-6 with TRBJ2-1, with a weak D call TRBD2 (5 bases). The CDR3 contains 14 residues. Germline loops: CDR1 MNHNY, CDR2 SVGAGI (reference sequence). Trimming removed 11 bases from V and 4 bases from J, with 18 bases in between. CDR3 sequence (DNA): TGTGCCGCAGAACGATCGCCGGGGTACAATGAGCAGTTCTTC. Its translation is CAAERSPGYNEQFF.

This clonotype was seen more than once but under ten times. V is TRBV6-2 or TRBV6-3 and J is TRBJ1-1; D gene uncertain. Germline CDR1 MNHEY, CDR2 SVGEGT. The CDR3 spans 16 residues. V was shortened by 5 bases and J by 5 bases, with 21 bases between the two germline ends. The CDR3: CASSHPMRTPGTEAFF. The CDR3 coding sequence is TGTGCCAGCAGTCACCCGATGCGGACCCCCGGGACTGAAGCTTTCTTT.

This chain uses TRBV19 with TRBJ1-5; no reliable D call. CDR3 length: 14 residues. V lost 11 bases and J lost 2, with 16 bases in between. Looked up from germline, CDR1 is LNHDA and CDR2 is SQIVND (reference sequence). For the CDR3, the DNA is TGTGCCGCGGCCCCCCACCTTCGCAATCAGCCCCAGCATTTT. Its protein is CAAAPHLRNQPQHF.

The chain combines TRBV19 with TRBJ2-1; 12 nucleotides agree with TRBD2. With 4 bases clipped from V and 4 bases from J, the junction kept 20 bases outside the gene matches. Germline loops: CDR1 LNHDA, CDR2 SQIVND (reference sequence). This CDR3 is 21 amino acids long. The CDR3 nucleotides are TGTGCCAGTAGTAGTATGACCGGGCGGCTAGCGGGAGGGCCGATTTACAATGAGCAGTTCTTC. Protein product: CASSSMTGRLAGGPIYNEQFF.

The chain carries TRBV9 and TRBJ2-3; a possible D gene is TRBD2 (7 bases). The CDR3 contains 16 residues. Trimming stripped 4 bases from V and 2 bases from J, with 17 bases between. Germline CDR1 is SGDLS and CDR2 is YYNGEE. CDR3 sequence reads: CASSLVGGGPTDTQYF. CDR3 coding DNA: TGTGCCAGCAGCCTAGTGGGAGGGGGACCCACAGATACGCAGTATTTT.

The V gene is TRBV7-2, the J gene TRBJ2-1, with TRBD2 as a possible D gene (5 bases). V was clipped by 3 bases and J by 6 bases, with 18 bases between them. The germline gives CDR1 SGHTA, CDR2 FQGNSA. The length of the CDR3 is 16 residues. The CDR3 DNA reads as TGTGCCAGCAGCTTCCCTAGCCTTCATCGATTCAATGAGCAGTTCTTC. Translated: CASSFPSLHRFNEQFF. The entire variable domain, with the rest obtained from reference TRBV7-2 and TRBJ2-1, is as follows: GAGVSQSPSNKVTEKGKDVELRCDPISGHTALYWYRQSLGQGLEFLIYFQGNSAPDKSGLPSDRFSAERTGGSVSTLTIQRTQQEDSAVYLCASSFPSLHRFNEQFFGPGTRLTVL.

This clonotype was counted at least ten times. The chain joins TRBV7-2 to TRBJ2-5; 8 nucleotides line up with TRBD2. The CDR3 runs to 14 residues. Germline V gene data show CDR1 as SGHTA and CDR2 as FQGNSA. V shed 2 bases, J shed 4 bases, and the junction held 3 bases outside the gene matches. The CDR3 is CASSLTAGVETQYF. As DNA, the CDR3 is TGTGCCAGCAGCTTAACAGCGGGAGTAGAGACCCAGTACTTC.

This chain connects TRBV28 to TRBJ1-2; 12 bases are a match to TRBD1. Per the germline V gene, CDR1 is MDHEN and CDR2 is SYDVKM. With 6 bases clipped from V and 7 bases from J, the junction kept 12 bases outside the gene matches. The CDR3 runs to 16 residues. The CDR3 loop reads CASSGGQGASPGGYTF. Written as DNA, the CDR3 is TGTGCCAGCAGCGGGGGACAGGGGGCTTCGCCGGGTGGCTACACCTTC.

The chain combines TRBV6-8 with TRBJ2-5; D is possibly TRBD2 (7 bases). Germline CDR1 is MNHGY and CDR2 is SAAAGT. The ends were cut back, 4 bases at V and 3 bases at J, with 12 bases in the middle. The CDR3 extends over 14 amino acids. In nucleotides, the CDR3 is TGTGCCAGCAGTTTACAGGGAGGGAAAGAGACCCAGTACTTC. It translates to CASSLQGGKETQYF.

This rearrangement joins TRBV20-1 to TRBJ2-1, with D possibly matching TRBD2 (6 bases). CDR1 is DFQATT and CDR2 is SNEGSKA in the germline V gene (reference sequence). The ends were cut back, 0 bases at V and 4 bases at J, with 7 bases in the middle. The CDR3 runs to 13 residues. In nucleotides, the CDR3 is TGCAGTGCTAGAGAGGGACTTTACAATGAGCAGTTCTTC. Translation: CSAREGLYNEQFF.

The chain uses TRBV6-2 or TRBV6-3 and TRBJ2-7; D not resolved. The germline V and J ends were trimmed by 8 bases and 6 bases, with 14 bases remaining between them. The CDR3 totals 12 residues. The V gene's germline CDR1 is MNHEY and CDR2 SVGEGT. CDR3 amino acids: CASSDPGFEQYF. CDR3 DNA sequence: TGTGCCAGCTCCGACCCCGGTTTCGAGCAGTACTTC.

J is TRBJ2-1 and V is TRBV12-3 or TRBV12-4; 10 positions match TRBD2. After removal of 5 bases from V and 4 bases from J, the junction contained 11 bases not matched to a gene. This CDR3 contains 17 residues. The CDR3 protein is CASSPAGSGREYNEQFF. CDR3 nucleotides: TGTGCCAGCAGTCCAGCGGGCAGCGGGAGGGAGTACAATGAGCAGTTCTTC.

This sequence joins TRBV20-1 and TRBJ1-5, with D perhaps TRBD1 (5 bases). In germline, CDR1 is DFQATT, CDR2 SNEGSKA (reference sequence). Between the trimmed V and J ends, which lost 3 bases and 3 bases, there was a span of 6 bases. This CDR3 is 12 amino acids long. The CDR3 nucleotides are TGCAGTGCTAGGGGGACCAATCAGCCCCAGCATTTT. It encodes CSARGTNQPQHF.

The V call is TRBV2, the J call TRBJ2-3; 7 bases are shared with TRBD1. The CDR3 is made up of 13 amino acids. CDR1 is SNHLY, CDR2 FYNNEI, per germline. Trimming removed 6 bases from V and 4 bases from J; junction bases left unmatched: 4. CDR3 bases: TGTGCCAGCAGACAGCAGGGGGCAGATACGCAGTATTTT. It translates to CASRQQGADTQYF.

This clonotype was seen once. The genes are TRBV20-1 and TRBJ1-5; 10 positions match TRBD1. This CDR3 spans 17 amino acids. Germline CDR1 DFQATT, CDR2 SNEGSKA (reference sequence). V lost 4 bases and J lost 0; bases outside the gene matches: 9. The CDR3 loop is CSANTGQGFYSNQPQHF. Here the CDR3 DNA reads TGCAGTGCTAATACGGGACAGGGGTTCTATAGCAATCAGCCCCAGCATTTT.

This clonotype has only a few counts. The gene calls are TRBV20-1 and TRBJ2-7; D is uncertain. The CDR3 is 11 residues long. V lost 6 bases and J lost 7, with 13 bases in between. Germline V CDR1 and CDR2: DFQATT, SNEGSKA (reference sequence). The CDR3 region is CSAPPQREQYF. The CDR3 bases are TGCAGTGCGCCCCCCCAAAGGGAGCAGTACTTC.

The chain uses TRBV12-3 or TRBV12-4 and TRBJ2-2; 8 nucleotides agree with TRBD2. This CDR3 has 16 amino acids. The V and J ends lost 2 bases and 6 bases, in that order; junction bases with no gene match: 8. CDR3 DNA sequence: TGTGCCAGCAGTTTAACAAGCGGGAGCTACGCCGGGGAGCTGTTTTTT. Protein: CASSLTSGSYAGELFF.

Only a few counts were recorded for this clonotype. The chain is built from TRBV24-1 and TRBJ2-1; 14 nucleotides line up with TRBD2. The CDR3 extends over 20 amino acids. V was clipped by 4 bases and J by 0 bases; unmatched bases: 10. Germline V gene data show CDR1 as KGHDR and CDR2 as SFDVKD. This chain's CDR3 is CATSDAGLAGDGHSYNEQFF. The CDR3 nucleotides read TGTGCCACCAGTGACGCGGGACTAGCGGGAGATGGTCACTCCTACAATGAGCAGTTCTTC.

This clonotype was counted many times. The chain is built from TRBV19 and TRBJ1-2; no clear D gene. Germline lookup yields CDR1 LNHDA and CDR2 SQIVND (reference sequence). CDR3 size: 12 residues. Trimming shortened V by 5 bases and J by 4 bases, and 8 bases separated the two germline ends. CDR3 amino acids: CASSPDIYGYTF. In nucleotides, the CDR3 is TGTGCCAGTAGTCCAGACATCTATGGCTACACCTTC.

The genes are TRBV6-8 and TRBJ2-1, with D unclear. The CDR3 has 13 residues. V lost 4 bases to trimming and J lost 7 bases, with 11 bases between them. In germline, CDR1 is MNHGY, CDR2 SAAAGT. The CDR3: CASSLLTGNEQFF. CDR3 in DNA: TGTGCCAGCAGTTTGTTGACCGGGAATGAGCAGTTCTTC.

This clonotype was observed a handful of times. This chain connects TRBV11-2 to TRBJ2-3; TRBD2 might be the D (5 bases). Trimming shortened V by 5 bases and J by 2 bases, and 17 bases separated the two germline ends. CDR1 is SGHAT and CDR2 is FQNNGV in the germline V gene. The CDR3 has 16 residues. The CDR3 sequence is CASSPRQRLFTDTQYF. The CDR3 bases are TGTGCCAGCAGCCCCCGTCAGCGGCTCTTCACAGATACGCAGTATTTT.

V usage is TRBV6-6 and J usage is TRBJ2-2; TRBD1 matches 9 bases. The junction had 7 bases not matched to a gene; V was cut back by 8 bases and J by 3 bases. Germline CDR1 and CDR2: MNHNY and SVGAGI (reference sequence). The CDR3 length is 15 residues. In DNA, the CDR3 is TGTGCCAGCGTCAGACAGGGGGTCGACACCGGGGAGCTGTTTTTT. Its protein product is CASVRQGVDTGELFF.

This clonotype was counted a single time. The chain links TRBV20-1 to TRBJ1-2; no reliable D call. Looked up from germline, CDR1 is DFQATT and CDR2 is SNEGSKA (reference sequence). This CDR3 spans 14 amino acids. V gave up 5 bases and J gave up 4 bases, with 17 bases separating them. CDR3 nucleotide sequence: TGCAGTGCTCTGAGGGCCGAGGATTTCTATGGCTACACCTTC. Protein: CSALRAEDFYGYTF.

The genes are TRBV6-1 and TRBJ1-2; perhaps TRBD1 as D (5 bases). V lost 6 bases to trimming and J lost 5 bases, with 13 bases between them. This CDR3 comprises 13 residues. CDR1 is MNHNS and CDR2 is SASEGT in the germline V gene. The CDR3 region is CASSPTVGYGYTF. The CDR3 DNA reads TGTGCCAGCAGCCCGACAGTTGGGTATGGCTACACCTTC.

The gene calls are TRBV7-9 and TRBJ1-2; 12 positions agree with TRBD1. The CDR3 is 15 amino acids. Germline assignment: CDR1 SEHNR and CDR2 FQNEAQ (reference sequence). The V and J ends lost 4 bases and 5 bases, in that order; junction bases with no gene match: 5. The CDR3 DNA reads as TGTGCCAGCAGCTCCTCGGGACAGGGGGCTTATGGCTACACCTTC. Residues: CASSSSGQGAYGYTF.

This clonotype was recorded at least ten times. The chain links TRBV7-6 to TRBJ2-1, with 8 bases fitting TRBD2. The CDR3 is made up of 17 amino acids. The germline V gene encodes CDR1 SGHVS and CDR2 FNYEAQ. The junction had 13 bases not matched to a gene; V was cut back by 1 base and J by 8 bases. The CDR3 spells CASSLVYTGGRSDEQFF. The CDR3 DNA reads as TGTGCCAGCAGCTTAGTGTATACGGGCGGGAGGAGCGATGAGCAGTTCTTC. Drawing the rest from reference TRBV7-6 and TRBJ2-1, the complete variable domain is GAGVSQSPRYKVTKRGQDVALRCDPISGHVSLYWYRQALGQGPEFLTYFNYEAQQDKSGLPNDRFSAERPEGSISTLTIQRTEQRDSAMYRCASSLVYTGGRSDEQFFGPGTRLTVL.

The chain recombines TRBV7-2 with TRBJ1-2, with D possibly TRBD1 on 6 matching bases. CDR1 and CDR2 from the germline V gene are SGHTA and FQGNSA. The CDR3 covers 18 residues. Deletions cut 0 bases from V and 2 bases from J, with 19 bases between. The CDR3 loop reads CASSLALNVGGGNYGYTF. As DNA, the CDR3 is TGTGCCAGCAGCTTAGCGCTGAACGTAGGGGGAGGCAACTATGGCTACACCTTC.